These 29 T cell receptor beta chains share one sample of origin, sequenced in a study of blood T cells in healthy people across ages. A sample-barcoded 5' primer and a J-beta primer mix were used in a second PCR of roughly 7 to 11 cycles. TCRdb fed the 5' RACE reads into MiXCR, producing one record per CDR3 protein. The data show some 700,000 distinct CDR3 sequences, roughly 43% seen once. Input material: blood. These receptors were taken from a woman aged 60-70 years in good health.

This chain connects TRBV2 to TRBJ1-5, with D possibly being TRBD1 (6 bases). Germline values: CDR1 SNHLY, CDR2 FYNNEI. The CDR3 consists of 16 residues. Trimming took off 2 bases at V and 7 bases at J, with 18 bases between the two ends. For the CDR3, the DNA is TGTGCCAGCAGTGAACTAGCAGGGGCCTCGGGACAGCCCCAGCATTTT. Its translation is CASSELAGASGQPQHF.

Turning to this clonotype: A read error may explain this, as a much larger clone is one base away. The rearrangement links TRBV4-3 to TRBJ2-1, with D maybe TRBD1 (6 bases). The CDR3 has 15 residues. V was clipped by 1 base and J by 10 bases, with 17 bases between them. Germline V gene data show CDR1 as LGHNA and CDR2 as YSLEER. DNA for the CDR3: TGCGCCAGCAGCCAAGGGGCAGGGGCAGGGTACGAGCAGTTCTTC. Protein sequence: CASSQGAGAGYEQFF.

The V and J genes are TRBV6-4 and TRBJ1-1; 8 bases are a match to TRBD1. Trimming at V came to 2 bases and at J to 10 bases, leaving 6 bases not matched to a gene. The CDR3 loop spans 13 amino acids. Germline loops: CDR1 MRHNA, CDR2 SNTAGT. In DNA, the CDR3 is TGTGCCAGCAGTGACGGCAGGGGGCGCCGAGCTTTCTTT. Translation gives CASSDGRGRRAFF.

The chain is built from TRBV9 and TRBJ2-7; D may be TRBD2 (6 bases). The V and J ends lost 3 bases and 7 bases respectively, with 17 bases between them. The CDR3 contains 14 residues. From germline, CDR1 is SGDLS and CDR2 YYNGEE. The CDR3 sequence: CASSAVVGREEQYF. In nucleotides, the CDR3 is TGTGCCAGCAGCGCAGTCGTGGGGCGGGAAGAGCAGTACTTC.

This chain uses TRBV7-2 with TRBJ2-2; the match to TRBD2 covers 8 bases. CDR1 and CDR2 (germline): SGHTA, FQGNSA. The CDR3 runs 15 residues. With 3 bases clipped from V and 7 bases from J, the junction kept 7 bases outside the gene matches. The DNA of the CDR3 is TGTGCCAGCAGCTTCTTCGGGAGGGCAAACGGGGAGCTGTTTTTT. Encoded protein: CASSFFGRANGELFF. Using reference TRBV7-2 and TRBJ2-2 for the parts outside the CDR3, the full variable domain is GAGVSQSPSNKVTEKGKDVELRCDPISGHTALYWYRQSLGQGLEFLIYFQGNSAPDKSGLPSDRFSAERTGGSVSTLTIQRTQQEDSAVYLCASSFFGRANGELFFGEGSRLTVL.

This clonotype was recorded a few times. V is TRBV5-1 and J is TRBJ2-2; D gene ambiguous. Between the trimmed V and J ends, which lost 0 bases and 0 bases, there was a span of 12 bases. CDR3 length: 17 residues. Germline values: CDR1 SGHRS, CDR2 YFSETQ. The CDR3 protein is CASSLGSATSNTGELFF. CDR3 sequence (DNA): TGCGCCAGCAGCTTGGGGTCAGCGACTTCGAACACCGGGGAGCTGTTTTTT.

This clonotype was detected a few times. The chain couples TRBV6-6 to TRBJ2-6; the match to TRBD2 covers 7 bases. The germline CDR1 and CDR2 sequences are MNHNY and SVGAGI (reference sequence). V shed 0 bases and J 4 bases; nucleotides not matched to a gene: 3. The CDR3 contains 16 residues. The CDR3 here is CASSYSGGTGANVLTF. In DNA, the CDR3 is TGTGCCAGCAGTTACTCGGGGGGGACCGGGGCCAACGTCCTGACTTTC.

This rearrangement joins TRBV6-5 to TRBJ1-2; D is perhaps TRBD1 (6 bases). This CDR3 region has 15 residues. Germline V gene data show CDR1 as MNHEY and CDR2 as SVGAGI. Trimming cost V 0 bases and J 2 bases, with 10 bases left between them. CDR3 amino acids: CASSYSGGKNYGYTF. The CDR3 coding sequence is TGTGCCAGCAGTTACTCGGGGGGCAAGAACTATGGCTACACCTTC.

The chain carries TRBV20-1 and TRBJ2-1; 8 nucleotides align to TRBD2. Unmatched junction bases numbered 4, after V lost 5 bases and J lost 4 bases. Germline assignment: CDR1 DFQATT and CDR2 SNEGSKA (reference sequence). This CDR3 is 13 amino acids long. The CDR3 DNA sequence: TGCAGTGCTCAGCGGGAGCTGTACAATGAGCAGTTCTTC. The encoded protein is CSAQRELYNEQFF.

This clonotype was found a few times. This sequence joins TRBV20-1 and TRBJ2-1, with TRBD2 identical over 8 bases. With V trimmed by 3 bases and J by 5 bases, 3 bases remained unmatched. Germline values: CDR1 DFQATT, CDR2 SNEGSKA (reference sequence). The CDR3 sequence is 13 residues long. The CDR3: CSASGGAHNEQFF. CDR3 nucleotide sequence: TGCAGTGCTAGCGGGGGGGCCCACAATGAGCAGTTCTTC.

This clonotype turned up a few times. The CDR3 region is CSARVLAGSNEQFF. The DNA for the CDR3 is TGCAGTGCTAGAGTACTAGCGGGAAGCAATGAGCAGTTCTTC. V is TRBV20-1 and J is TRBJ2-1; 10 bases are shared with TRBD2. The CDR3 runs to 14 residues. Germline V gene sequence: CDR1 DFQATT, CDR2 SNEGSKA (reference sequence). V lost 1 base and J lost 6; bases outside the gene matches: 3.

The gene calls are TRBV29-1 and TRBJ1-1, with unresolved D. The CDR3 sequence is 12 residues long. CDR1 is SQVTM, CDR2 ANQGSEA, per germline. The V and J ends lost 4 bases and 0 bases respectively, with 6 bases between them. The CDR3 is CSVGQLNTEAFF. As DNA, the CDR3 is TGCAGCGTTGGGCAGCTGAACACTGAAGCTTTCTTT.

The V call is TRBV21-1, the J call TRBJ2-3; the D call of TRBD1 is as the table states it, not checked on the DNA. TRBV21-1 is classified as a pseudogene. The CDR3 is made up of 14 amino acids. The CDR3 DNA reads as TGTGCCAGCACCCTGGGCCGCTTCCCAGATACGCAGTATTTT. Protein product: CASTLGRFPDTQYF.

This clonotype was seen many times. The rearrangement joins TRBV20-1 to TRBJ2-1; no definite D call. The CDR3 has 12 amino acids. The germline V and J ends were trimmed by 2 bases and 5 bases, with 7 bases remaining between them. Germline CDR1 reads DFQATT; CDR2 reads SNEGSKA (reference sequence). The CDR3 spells CSARIRNNEQFF. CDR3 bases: TGCAGTGCTAGAATTAGGAACAATGAGCAGTTCTTC.

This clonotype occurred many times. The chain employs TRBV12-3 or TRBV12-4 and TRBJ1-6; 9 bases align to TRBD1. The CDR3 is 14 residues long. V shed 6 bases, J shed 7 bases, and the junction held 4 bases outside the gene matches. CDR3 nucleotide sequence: TGTGCCAGCAGCCGACAGGGGGAGAATTCACCCCTCCACTTT. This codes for CASSRQGENSPLHF.

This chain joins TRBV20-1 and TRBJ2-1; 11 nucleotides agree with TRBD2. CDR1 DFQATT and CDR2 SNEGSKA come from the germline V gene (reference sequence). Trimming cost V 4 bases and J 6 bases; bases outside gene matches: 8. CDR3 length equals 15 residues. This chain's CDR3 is CSATSGTSGSNEQFF. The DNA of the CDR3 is TGCAGTGCTACCTCCGGGACTAGCGGATCCAATGAGCAGTTCTTC.

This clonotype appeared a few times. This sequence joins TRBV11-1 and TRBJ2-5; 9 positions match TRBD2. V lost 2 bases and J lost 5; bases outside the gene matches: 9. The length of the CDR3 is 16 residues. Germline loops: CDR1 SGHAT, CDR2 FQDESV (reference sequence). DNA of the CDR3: TGTGCCAGCAGCTTACGGCAGCGGGGGGACGGGGAGACCCAGTACTTC. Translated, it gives CASSLRQRGDGETQYF. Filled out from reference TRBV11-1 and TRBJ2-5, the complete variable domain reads EAEVAQSPRYKITEKSQAVAFWCDPISGHATLYWYRQILGQGPELLVQFQDESVVDDSQLPKDRFSAERLKGVDSTLKIQPAELGDSAMYLCASSLRQRGDGETQYFGPGTRLLVL.

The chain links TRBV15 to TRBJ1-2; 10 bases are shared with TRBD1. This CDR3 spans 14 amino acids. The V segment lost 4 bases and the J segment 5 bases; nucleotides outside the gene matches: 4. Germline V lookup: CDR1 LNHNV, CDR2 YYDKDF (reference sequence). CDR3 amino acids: CATSIDRGLYGYTF. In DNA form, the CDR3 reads TGTGCCACCAGCATAGACAGGGGGCTATATGGCTACACCTTC.

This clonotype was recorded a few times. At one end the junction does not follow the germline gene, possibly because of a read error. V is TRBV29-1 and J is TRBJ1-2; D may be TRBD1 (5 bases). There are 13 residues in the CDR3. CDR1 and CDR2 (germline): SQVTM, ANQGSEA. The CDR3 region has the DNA TGCAGCGTCGAGCGGGGACGGGCCACCGGCTACACTTTC. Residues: CSVERGRATGYTF. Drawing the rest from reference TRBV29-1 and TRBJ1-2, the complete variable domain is SAVISQKPSRDICQRGTSLTIQCQVDSQVTMMFWYRQQPGQSLTLIATANQGSEATYESGFVIDKFPISRPNLTFSTLTVSNMSPEDSSIYLCSVERGRATGYTFGSGTRLTVV.

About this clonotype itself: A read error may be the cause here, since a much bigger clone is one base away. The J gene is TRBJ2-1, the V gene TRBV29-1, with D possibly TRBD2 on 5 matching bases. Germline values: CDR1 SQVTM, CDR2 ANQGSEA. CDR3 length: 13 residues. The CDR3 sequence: CSVVGGSYSEQFF. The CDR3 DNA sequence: TGCAGCGTTGTAGGAGGCTCCTACAGTGAGCAGTTCTTC.

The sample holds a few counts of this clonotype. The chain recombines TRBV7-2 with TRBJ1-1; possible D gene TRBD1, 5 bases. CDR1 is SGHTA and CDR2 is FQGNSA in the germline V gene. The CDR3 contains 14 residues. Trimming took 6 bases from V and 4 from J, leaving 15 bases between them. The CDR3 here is CASRPDWGPTEAFF. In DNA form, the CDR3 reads TGTGCCAGCAGGCCCGATTGGGGCCCCACTGAAGCTTTCTTT.

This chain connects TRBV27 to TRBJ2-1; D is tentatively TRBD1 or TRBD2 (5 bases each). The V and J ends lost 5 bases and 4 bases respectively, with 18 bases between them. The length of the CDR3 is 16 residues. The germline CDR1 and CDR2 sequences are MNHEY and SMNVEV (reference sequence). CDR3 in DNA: TGTGCCAGCAGTGATCCGGGACCCACCGGGTACAATGAGCAGTTCTTC. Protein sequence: CASSDPGPTGYNEQFF.

The CDR3 DNA reads as TGTGCCAGCACCCCTAGCGGGGGCAGGCAAGAGACCCAGTACTTC. This codes for CASTPSGGRQETQYF. This sequence joins TRBV11-2 and TRBJ2-5; 10 bases map to TRBD2. The CDR3 consists of 15 residues. Germline V gene sequence: CDR1 SGHAT, CDR2 FQNNGV. V gave up 7 bases and J gave up 2 bases; unmatched junction bases: 7.

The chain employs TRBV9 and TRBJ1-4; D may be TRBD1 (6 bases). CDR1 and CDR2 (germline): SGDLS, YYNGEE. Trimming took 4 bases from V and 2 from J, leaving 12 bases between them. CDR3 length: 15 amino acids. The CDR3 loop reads CASSRGGLTNEKLFF. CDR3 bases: TGTGCCAGCAGCCGAGGGGGTTTGACTAATGAAAAACTGTTTTTT. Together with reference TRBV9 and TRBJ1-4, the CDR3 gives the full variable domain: DSGVTQTPKHLITATGQRVTLRCSPRSGDLSVYWYQQSLDQGLQFLIQYYNGEERAKGNILERFSAQQFPDLHSELNLSSLELGDSALYFCASSRGGLTNEKLFFGSGTQLSVL.

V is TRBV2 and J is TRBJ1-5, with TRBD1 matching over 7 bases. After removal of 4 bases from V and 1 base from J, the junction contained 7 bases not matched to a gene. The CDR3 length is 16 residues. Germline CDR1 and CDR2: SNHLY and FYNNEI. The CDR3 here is CASSGRRQGSNQPQHF. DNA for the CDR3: TGTGCCAGCAGTGGAAGGAGACAGGGAAGCAATCAGCCCCAGCATTTT.

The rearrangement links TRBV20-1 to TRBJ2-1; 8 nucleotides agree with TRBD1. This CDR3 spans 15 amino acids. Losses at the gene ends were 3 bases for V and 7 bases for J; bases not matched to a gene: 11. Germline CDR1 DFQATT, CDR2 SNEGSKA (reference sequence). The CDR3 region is CSASYGRGLNNEQFF. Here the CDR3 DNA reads TGCAGTGCTAGTTATGGCAGGGGGCTAAATAATGAGCAGTTCTTC.

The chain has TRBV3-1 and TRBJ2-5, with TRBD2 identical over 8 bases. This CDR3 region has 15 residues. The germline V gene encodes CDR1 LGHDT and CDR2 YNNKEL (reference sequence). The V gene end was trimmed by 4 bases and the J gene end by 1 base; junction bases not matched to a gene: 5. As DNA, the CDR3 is TGTGCCAGCAGCCCACCGGGACTAGTCCAAGAGACCCAGTACTTC. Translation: CASSPPGLVQETQYF.

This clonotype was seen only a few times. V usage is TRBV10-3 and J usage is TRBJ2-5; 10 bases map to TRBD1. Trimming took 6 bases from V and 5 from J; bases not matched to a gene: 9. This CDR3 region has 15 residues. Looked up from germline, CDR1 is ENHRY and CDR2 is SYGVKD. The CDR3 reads CAIRAGTGVGETQYF. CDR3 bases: TGTGCCATCAGGGCCGGGACAGGGGTTGGGGAGACCCAGTACTTC.

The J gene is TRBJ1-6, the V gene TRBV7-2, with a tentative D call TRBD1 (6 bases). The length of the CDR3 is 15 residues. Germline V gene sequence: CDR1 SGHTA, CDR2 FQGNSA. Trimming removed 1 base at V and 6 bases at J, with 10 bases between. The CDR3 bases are TGTGCCAGCAGCTTAGGGGACACCCCTAATTCACCCCTCCACTTT. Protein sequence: CASSLGDTPNSPLHF. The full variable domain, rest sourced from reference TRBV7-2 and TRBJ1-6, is GAGVSQSPSNKVTEKGKDVELRCDPISGHTALYWYRQSLGQGLEFLIYFQGNSAPDKSGLPSDRFSAERTGGSVSTLTIQRTQQEDSAVYLCASSLGDTPNSPLHFGNGTRLTVT.